The 10 T cell receptor beta chains in this list originate from one sample, sequenced in a study of T-cell memory formation after mild COVID-19. TCRdb passed the 5' RACE reads through MiXCR, listing each CDR3 protein once. The sample holds around 450,000 distinct CDR3 sequences; 20% to 25% are singletons and the top ten take roughly 8.7%. Sequenced input: PBMCs or a T cell subset sorted from them (not recorded which). These receptors came from an adult woman who had mild COVID-19 (a few samples of this study predate the infection). Cell type and time point are not known.

Only a few counts were recorded for this clonotype. The CDR3 spells CASSPGQGNGGELFF. The CDR3, as DNA: TGTGCCAGCTCACCTGGACAGGGGAATGGCGGGGAGCTGTTTTTT. The chain uses TRBV18 and TRBJ2-2, with 9 bases lining up with TRBD1. Germline lookup yields CDR1 KGHSH and CDR2 LQKENI. CDR3 length: 15 residues. With 3 bases clipped from V and 7 bases from J, the junction kept 6 bases outside the gene matches.

The chain uses TRBV29-1 and TRBJ2-2, with TRBD1 matching 7 bases. CDR3 length: 13 amino acids. The germline V gene encodes CDR1 SQVTM and CDR2 ANQGSEA. Trimming removed 4 bases from V and 7 bases from J; junction bases left unmatched: 6. The CDR3 nucleotides are TGCAGCGTTGGACAGGGAGTAGGCGGGGAGCTGTTTTTT. Its protein product is CSVGQGVGGELFF.

This chain links TRBV5-1 with TRBJ2-3; TRBD2 matches 8 bases. The ends lost 3 bases at V and 3 bases at J; junction bases unmatched: 12. This CDR3 region has 17 residues. CDR1 is SGHRS, CDR2 YFSETQ, per germline. CDR3 in DNA: TGCGCCAGCAGCTCGAGTAGCGGGGTTACGACGACAGATACGCAGTATTTT. Encoded protein: CASSSSSGVTTTDTQYF.

The chain recombines TRBV7-8 with TRBJ2-2, with 11 bases fitting TRBD2. The CDR3 covers 14 residues. V lost 8 bases to trimming and J lost 5 bases; unmatched junction nucleotides: 4. CDR1 and CDR2 from the germline V gene are SGHVS and FQNEAQ. The CDR3 loop reads CASLAGGSTGELFF. CDR3 bases: TGTGCCAGCCTAGCGGGAGGCAGTACCGGGGAGCTGTTTTTT.

The chain links TRBV11-3 to TRBJ2-1, with D perhaps assigned TRBD1 or TRBD2 (6 bases each). V lost 8 bases and J 5 bases, leaving 16 bases between the germline ends. This CDR3 spans 14 amino acids. Per the germline V gene, CDR1 is SGHNT and CDR2 is YENEEA. The CDR3 DNA sequence: TGTGCCAGCGGGGGGACGGCAGGGGACAATGAGCAGTTCTTC. Amino acids: CASGGTAGDNEQFF.

The chain employs TRBV7-3 and TRBJ2-3; D may be TRBD2 (5 bases). Germline assignment: CDR1 SGHTA and CDR2 FQGTGA. The CDR3 has 16 residues. V dropped 3 bases and J dropped 1 base, with 14 bases sitting between them. CDR3 nucleotide sequence: TGTGCCAGCAGCTTTCGGGCCGGGATCGGCACAGATACGCAGTATTTT. Amino acids: CASSFRAGIGTDTQYF.

V usage is TRBV3-1 and J usage is TRBJ1-1; D unclear. The CDR3 is made up of 12 amino acids. Per the germline V gene, CDR1 is LGHDT and CDR2 is YNNKEL (reference sequence). V lost 1 base and J 8 bases, leaving 8 bases between the germline ends. The CDR3 DNA sequence: TGTGCCAGCAGCCAAGCAGGAAGGGAAGCTTTCTTT. This sequence encodes CASSQAGREAFF.

This clonotype has just a few counts. The V gene is TRBV12-3 or TRBV12-4, the J gene TRBJ2-5, with 8 bases matching TRBD1. This CDR3 is 14 amino acids long. V gave up 0 bases and J gave up 5 bases; unmatched junction bases: 2. The CDR3 sequence: CASSLARTGETQYF. DNA for the CDR3: TGTGCCAGCAGTTTAGCCCGGACAGGGGAGACCCAGTACTTC.

This clonotype was counted at least ten times. CDR3 sequence reads: CASSFALGNYEQYF. CDR3 DNA sequence: TGCGCCAGCAGCTTCGCGCTAGGGAACTACGAGCAGTACTTC. V gene TRBV5-1 combines with J gene TRBJ2-7; D gene unclear. Germline V gene data show CDR1 as SGHRS and CDR2 as YFSETQ. The CDR3 is 14 residues long. The V gene lost 2 bases and the J gene lost 3 bases, with 12 bases spanning the gap.

The J gene is TRBJ1-2, the V gene TRBV9; TRBD1 agrees at 7 bases. Per the germline V gene, CDR1 is SGDLS and CDR2 is YYNGEE. The V and J ends lost 0 bases and 2 bases, in that order; junction bases with no gene match: 10. This CDR3 is built from 17 residues. CDR3 sequence (DNA): TGTGCCAGCAGCGTAGACGTGGGACAGACCCTCAACTATGGCTACACCTTC. As protein: CASSVDVGQTLNYGYTF.